Below are 11 T cell receptor beta chains sequenced from a single sample in a study of blood T cell repertoires in COVID-19. Method: immunoSEQ multiplex PCR; TCRdb's copy keeps in-frame clones and lacks some. The data hold about 320,000 clones, with around 90% observed a single time. The specimen was PBMCs or T cells enriched from blood (not recorded which). These receptors were collected from a man in his thirties or forties who had recovered from COVID-19.

This clone was seen more than once but under ten times. The genes are TRBV9 and TRBJ2-7; 8 bases map to TRBD2. The V gene's germline CDR1 is SGDLS and CDR2 YYNGEE. The CDR3 sequence is 14 residues long. With V trimmed by 0 bases and J by 5 bases, 4 bases remained unmatched. The CDR3: CASSVDLAGDEQYF. The DNA for the CDR3 is TGTGCCAGCAGCGTAGACCTAGCGGGCGACGAGCAGTACTTC.

This chain uses TRBV2 with TRBJ1-1, with TRBD1 as a possible D gene (6 bases). V was pared by 7 bases and J by 8 bases, with 20 bases between. Germline CDR1 and CDR2: SNHLY and FYNNEI. The CDR3 is 14 amino acids. In nucleotides, the CDR3 is TGTGCCAGCATCCGCTGGGACACAACCCCAGAAGCTTTCTTT. This codes for CASIRWDTTPEAFF.

This clone was detected a few times. The rearrangement uses TRBV5-1 and TRBJ2-5, with 8 nucleotides matching TRBD2. V shed 1 base, J shed 1 base, and the junction held 6 bases outside the gene matches. The CDR3 spans 16 residues. The V gene's germline CDR1 is SGHRS and CDR2 YFSETQ. CDR3 sequence reads: CASSLLGRGVQETQYF. CDR3 sequence (DNA): TGCGCCAGCAGCTTGTTGGGGCGGGGGGTCCAAGAGACCCAGTACTTC.

Only a few counts were recorded for this clone. The chain is built from TRBV6-1 and TRBJ2-1, with D uncertain. Germline V lookup: CDR1 MNHNS, CDR2 SASEGT. Trimming cost V 1 base and J 7 bases, with 8 bases left between them. The CDR3 has 13 amino acids. CDR3 residues: CASSEGERNEQFF. DNA for the CDR3: TGTGCCAGCAGTGAAGGTGAGAGAAATGAGCAGTTCTTC.

The chain uses TRBV19 and TRBJ2-2, with D possibly TRBD1 on 7 matching bases. Germline V CDR1 and CDR2: LNHDA, SQIVND (reference sequence). Trimming cost V 6 bases and J 4 bases, with 15 bases left between them. The CDR3 is made up of 15 amino acids. As DNA, the CDR3 is TGTGCCAGTAGGACGACAGGGAGGAGCACCGGGGAGCTGTTTTTT. It codes for CASRTTGRSTGELFF.

This chain connects TRBV2 to TRBJ2-3, with D possibly TRBD2 on 5 matching bases. Between the trimmed V and J ends, which lost 4 bases and 6 bases, there was a span of 17 bases. The germline gives CDR1 SNHLY, CDR2 FYNNEI. The CDR3 totals 15 residues. CDR3 bases: TGTGCCAGCAGTGGTATGGGCGGGCTAGGTGATACGCAGTATTTT. Its protein product is CASSGMGGLGDTQYF.

The V and J genes are TRBV5-6 and TRBJ2-7, with a possible D match to TRBD1 (5 bases). Per germline, CDR1 SGHDT and CDR2 YYEEEE. The CDR3 consists of 14 residues. V was cut by 5 bases and J by 0 bases, with 12 bases left in between. CDR3 nucleotides: TGTGCCAGCAGACTGGGGCGGTACTCCTACGAGCAGTACTTC. The encoded protein is CASRLGRYSYEQYF.

Remarks on this clone: Other DNA variants within this sample encode the same CDR3. J is TRBJ2-7 and V is TRBV7-2; 7 bases are a match to TRBD1. Trimming at V came to 5 bases and at J to 1 base, leaving 5 bases not matched to a gene. CDR3 length equals 14 residues. Germline V gene sequence: CDR1 SGHTA, CDR2 FQGNSA. This CDR3 is CASSSHRGSYEQYF. The CDR3 DNA is TGTGCCAGCAGCAGCCACAGGGGTTCCTACGAGCAGTACTTC.

The genes are TRBV7-9 and TRBJ1-4; 10 bases are a match to TRBD1. Germline assignment: CDR1 SEHNR and CDR2 FQNEAQ (reference sequence). CDR3 size: 15 residues. Losses at the gene ends were 5 bases for V and 7 bases for J; bases not matched to a gene: 7. The CDR3 nucleotides are TGTGCCAGCAGCCCGAGACAGGGGGCGCGTGAAAAACTGTTTTTT. Translating it yields CASSPRQGAREKLFF. Looking up the rest from reference TRBV7-9 and TRBJ1-4 gives the full variable domain: DTGVSQNPRHKITKRGQNVTFRCDPISEHNRLYWYRQTLGQGPEFLTYFQNEAQLEKSRLLSDRFSAERPKGSFSTLEIQRTEQGDSAMYLCASSPRQGAREKLFFGSGTQLSVL.

The V and J genes are TRBV10-1 and TRBJ1-1, with D unclear. Trimming cost V 3 bases and J 0 bases, with 8 bases left between them. The germline CDR1 and CDR2 sequences are WNHNN and SYGVQD (reference sequence). The CDR3 length is 14 residues. Written as DNA, the CDR3 is TGCGCCAGCAGTGAACACAGACTGAACACTGAAGCTTTCTTT. This codes for CASSEHRLNTEAFF.

This chain links TRBV2 with TRBJ2-7; 10 bases are shared with TRBD2. CDR1 and CDR2 from the germline V gene are SNHLY and FYNNEI. Losses at the gene ends were 3 bases for V and 6 bases for J; bases not matched to a gene: 8. This CDR3 has 15 amino acids. The CDR3 here is CASSEQRGGPSEQYF. The CDR3, as DNA: TGTGCCAGCAGTGAGCAGCGGGGGGGCCCTAGCGAGCAGTACTTC.